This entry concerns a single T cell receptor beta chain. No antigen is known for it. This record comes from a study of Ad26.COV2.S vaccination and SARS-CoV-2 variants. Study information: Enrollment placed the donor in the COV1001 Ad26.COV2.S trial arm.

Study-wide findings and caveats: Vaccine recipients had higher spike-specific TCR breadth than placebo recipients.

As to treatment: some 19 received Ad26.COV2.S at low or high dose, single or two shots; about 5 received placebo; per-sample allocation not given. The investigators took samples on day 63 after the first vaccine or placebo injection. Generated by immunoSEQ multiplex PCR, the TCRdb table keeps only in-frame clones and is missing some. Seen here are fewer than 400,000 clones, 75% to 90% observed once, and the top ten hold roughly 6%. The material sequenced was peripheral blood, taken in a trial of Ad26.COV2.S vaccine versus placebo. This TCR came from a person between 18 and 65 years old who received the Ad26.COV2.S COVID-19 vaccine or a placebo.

The CDR3 sequence: CASSPLELDRGLDGYTF. The CDR3, as DNA: TGTGCCAGCAGCCCCCTGGAGCTGGACAGGGGGCTTGATGGCTACACCTTC. The chain employs TRBV7-9 and TRBJ1-2; TRBD1 matches 11 bases. The CDR3 covers 17 residues. V was clipped by 5 bases and J by 6 bases; unmatched bases: 14. Germline CDR1 SEHNR, CDR2 FQNEAQ (reference sequence).